A single count supports the clone carrying this TCR beta chain. The CDR3 totals 14 residues. The V gene's germline CDR1 is SGHDT and CDR2 YYEEEE. With 3 bases clipped from V and 5 bases from J, the junction kept 5 bases outside the gene matches. The data derive from a study of blood T cell repertoires in COVID-19. In the study's own analysis: Scientists estimated how many nucleated cells there were by amplifying reference gene primers. Assay: immunoSEQ multiplex PCR; the TCRdb copy retains only in-frame clones and omits some. That table furnishes V, J and clone size, whereas the DNA furnished D and trimming. The sample gives 40,000 to 50,000 clones, roughly 87% of which show up once; 6.2% is in the top ten.

The sequenced material came from peripheral blood. This receptor was identified in a human donor in a cohort sampled during active COVID-19. The chain joins TRBV5-6 to TRBJ2-5; TRBD1 matches 9 bases. In nucleotides, the CDR3 is TGTGCCAGCAGCTCGGGACAGGGTGGGGAGACCCAGTACTTC. Protein sequence: CASSSGQGGETQYF. Combining the CDR3 with reference TRBV5-6 and TRBJ2-5 gives the whole variable domain DAGVTQSPTHLIKTRGQQVTLRCSPKSGHDTVSWYQQALGQGPQFIFQYYEEEERQRGNFPDRFSGHQFPNYSSELNVNALLLGDSALYLCASSSGQGGETQYFGPGTRLLVL.